This paragraph covers one T cell receptor beta chain sequence. Profiling relied on immunoSEQ multiplex PCR, and the TCRdb table lists in-frame clones only, not all of them. The sample lists approximately 250,000 clones, 84% seen once, with more than 4% in the top ten. This sample was included in a study of blood T cell repertoires in COVID-19. Study in general: T cells, B-cell-depleted T cells, or PBMCs provided the cDNA or gDNA that served as material.

Germline V CDR1 and CDR2: SGHTA, FQGTGA. The CDR3 length is 12 residues. V was pared by 2 bases and J by 4 bases, with 3 bases between. The rearrangement links TRBV7-3 to TRBJ1-3; unclear D gene. This sequence originates from a man aged 50-59 years with acute or convalescent COVID-19. Sequenced sample: peripheral blood. The CDR3 is CASSLPGNTIYF. CDR3 in DNA: TGTGCCAGCAGCTTACCGGGAAACACCATATATTTT.